Sequencing of this T cell receptor beta chain was carried out in a study of shared clonotypes between healthy human individuals. The sample holds one count of this clone. Trimming shortened V by 8 bases and J by 1 base, and 11 bases separated the two germline ends. Germline values: CDR1 SQVTM, CDR2 ANQGSEA. There are 12 residues in the CDR3. The data were produced by immunoSEQ multiplex PCR, yet TCRdb's version contains in-frame clones alone and is incomplete. The table has more than 2,000,000 clones, around 90% seen once. The source is a man aged 18 to 30 in good health. Sequenced input: naive CD4+ T cells sorted from blood. The subset here: CD45RA+ positively selected. The V and J genes are TRBV29-1 and TRBJ2-5; D is possibly TRBD1 (5 bases). DNA of the CDR3: TGCAGCCTGATGACAGTCCAAGAGACCCAGTACTTC. The encoded protein is CSLMTVQETQYF.